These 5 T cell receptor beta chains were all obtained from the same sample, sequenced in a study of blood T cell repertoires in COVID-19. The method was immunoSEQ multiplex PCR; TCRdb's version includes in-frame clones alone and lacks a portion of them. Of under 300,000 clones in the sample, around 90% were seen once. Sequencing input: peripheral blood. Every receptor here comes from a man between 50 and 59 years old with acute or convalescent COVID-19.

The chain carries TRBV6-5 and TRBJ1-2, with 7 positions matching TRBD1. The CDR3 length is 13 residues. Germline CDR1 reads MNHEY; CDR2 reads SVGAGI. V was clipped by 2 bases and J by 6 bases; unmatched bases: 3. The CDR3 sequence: CASSYVGQNGYTF. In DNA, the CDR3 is TGTGCCAGCAGTTACGTGGGACAGAATGGCTACACCTTC.

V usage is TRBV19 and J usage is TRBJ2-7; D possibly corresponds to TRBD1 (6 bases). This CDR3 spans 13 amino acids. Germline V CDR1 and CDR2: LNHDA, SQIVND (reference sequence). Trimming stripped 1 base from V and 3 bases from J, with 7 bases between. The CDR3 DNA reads TGTGCCAGTAGTATAGCACAGGGCTACGAGCAGTACTTC. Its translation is CASSIAQGYEQYF.

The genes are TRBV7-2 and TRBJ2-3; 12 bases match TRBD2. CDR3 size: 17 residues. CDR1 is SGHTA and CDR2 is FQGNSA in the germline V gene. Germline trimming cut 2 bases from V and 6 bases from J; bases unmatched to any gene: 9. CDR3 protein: CASSLLPSGGAGDTQYF. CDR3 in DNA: TGTGCCAGCAGCTTACTTCCTAGCGGGGGGGCAGGGGATACGCAGTATTTT.

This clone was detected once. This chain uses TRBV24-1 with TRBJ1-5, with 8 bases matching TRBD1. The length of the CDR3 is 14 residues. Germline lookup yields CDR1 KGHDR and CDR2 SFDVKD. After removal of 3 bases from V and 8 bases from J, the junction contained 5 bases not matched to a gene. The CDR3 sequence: CATSDLDRGKPQHF. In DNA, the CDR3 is TGTGCCACCAGTGATCTTGACAGGGGTAAGCCCCAGCATTTT.

The CDR3 loop is CASSPWTGQVSGALHF. The CDR3 bases are TGTGCCAGCAGCCCCTGGACAGGACAAGTCAGTGGGGCCCTCCACTTT. The V gene is TRBV5-6, the J gene TRBJ1-6; TRBD1 agrees at 7 bases. This CDR3 has 16 amino acids. Germline V CDR1 and CDR2: SGHDT, YYEEEE. V shed 4 bases and J 14 bases; nucleotides not matched to a gene: 18.